The source of this T cell receptor beta chain is a study of identical twins. TCRdb independently ran MiXCR on the 5' RACE reads; one entry per CDR3 protein. The table records about 570,000 distinct CDR3 sequences, more than 9% of them present only once. This clonotype was counted between two and nine times. Looked up from germline, CDR1 is SGHTA and CDR2 is FQGNSA. The CDR3 is 13 amino acids. The V end was cut by 8 bases, the J end by 0 bases, with 11 bases between. These records were also assigned to another study, of yellow fever vaccine responses in identical twins.

The sequencing input was PBMCs. The receptor comes from a woman younger than 35 in good health. The genes are TRBV7-2 and TRBJ2-7, with D possibly matching TRBD1 (6 bases). CDR3 protein: CASALQGSYEQYF. CDR3 nucleotide sequence: TGTGCCAGCGCCCTACAGGGCTCCTACGAGCAGTACTTC.